This T cell receptor (beta chain) derives from a study of CD8 T cells in ankylosing spondylitis. Trimming left V 6 bases short and J 3 bases short, with 12 bases between. In germline, CDR1 is SNHLY, CDR2 FYNNEI. The CDR3 is made up of 14 amino acids. This clonotype was seen a handful of times. What it binds is not known. TCRdb re-called the 5' RACE reads through MiXCR, storing one row per CDR3 protein. Of some 95,000 distinct CDR3 sequences listed, around 10% were seen once; the top ten hold 5.1%. Study-wide results and limits: Some of the motif variants had earlier been found in reactive arthritis patients' fluid and blood. Peripheral blood samples showed relatively rare disease-linked clones, and these clones were CD8+. What seemed typical of ankylosing spondylitis blood was a TCR beta motif built from roughly eight highly homologous variants.

The clonotype was recovered from a male donor with ankylosing spondylitis or in good health (not recorded which). V is TRBV2 and J is TRBJ1-5; perhaps TRBD1 as D (5 bases). Sequenced input: blood, either unsorted or a sorted T cell fraction (not recorded which). The chain's CDR3 is CASRAGFTNQPQHF. Written as DNA, the CDR3 is TGTGCCAGCAGGGCAGGGTTTACCAATCAGCCCCAGCATTTT.